This record looks at one T cell receptor beta chain sequence and its context. Antigen: not known. TCRdb passed the RACE reads through MiXCR, listing each CDR3 protein once. The sample has approximately 52,000 distinct CDR3 sequences, 8% to 13% seen once. The source of the sample is a study of human T cells and chemical hapten exposure. Study-wide points: A positive correlation with patch test score was found for PT1 expanded TCR counts.

CDR1 GTSNPN and CDR2 SVGIG come from the germline V gene (reference sequence). V gave up 3 bases and J gave up 6 bases; unmatched junction bases: 9. CDR3 length: 15 residues. This sample's time point: patch test 1, 2 weeks after DPC sensitization. Treatment in this sample: therapeutic diphenylcyclopropenone sensitization with weekly scalp DPC. It was from unfractionated whole blood that total RNA was extracted. The source material was whole blood, sampled in connection with sensitization to the hapten diphenylcyclopropenone (DPC). This TCR came from a woman in her thirties or forties with alopecia areata. Some clones in this sample may be carry-over from other donors' samples. The chain joins TRBV30 to TRBJ2-1, with TRBD1 matching over 9 bases. The CDR3 loop reads CAWRTGTGPCNEQFF. Here the CDR3 DNA reads TGTGCCTGGAGAACCGGGACAGGGCCCTGCAATGAGCAGTTCTTC.